This T cell receptor beta chain originates from a study of T cells in Graves' hyperthyroidism and ophthalmopathy. RNA transcripts were the template for amplifying TCR beta CDR3 regions. First-round RT-PCR of the TCR CDR3 relied on the HTBI primer set. TCRdb re-called the multiplex PCR reads with MiXCR, one entry per CDR3 protein. Of about 360,000 distinct CDR3 sequences in the sample, roughly 13% are singletons; the top ten hold about 9.1%. With 3 bases removed from V and 7 bases from J, the gap between germline ends came to 15 bases. CDR1 and CDR2 from the germline V gene are MDHEN and SYDVKM. There are 15 residues in the CDR3. There are many counts of this clonotype.

The clonotype originates from a woman in her late teens or twenties with Graves' hyperthyroidism. The sample was blood. The V call is TRBV28, the J call TRBJ2-2, with D perhaps matching TRBD1 (5 bases). The CDR3 sequence is CASSFVSGMHGELFF. The CDR3 bases are TGTGCCAGCAGTTTTGTGTCAGGGATGCACGGGGAGCTGTTTTTT.